This T cell receptor beta chain originates from a study of blood T cell repertoires in COVID-19. Study as a whole: Both acute and convalescent COVID-19 samples were obtained from the United States, Italy and Spain. Sources were T cells, B-cell-depleted T cells, or PBMCs; the material itself was cDNA or gDNA.

Original analysis: Estimated nucleated cell counts came from reference gene primer amplification. Clones were sequenced by immunoSEQ multiplex PCR, and TCRdb holds only the in-frame ones, with some missing. V, J and clone size reflect that table, while D and trimming were determined from the DNA. The top ten clones hold around 5% of a sample with 150,000 or so clones, around 88% of them seen once. CDR1 and CDR2 from the germline V gene are SGHRS and YFSETQ. This CDR3 comprises 14 residues. Between the trimmed V and J ends, which lost 4 bases and 3 bases, there was a span of 13 bases. Material: peripheral blood. The chain uses TRBV5-1 and TRBJ1-1; the D gene is possibly TRBD1 (6 bases). The receptor was isolated from a human donor in a cohort sampled during active COVID-19. CDR3 in amino acids: CASSLTGRDTEAFF. The DNA of the CDR3 is TGCGCCAGCAGCCTTACAGGGAGGGACACTGAAGCTTTCTTT.